A single sample is the source of the 16 T cell receptor beta chains below, sequenced in a study of somatic mutations in cytotoxic T cells in rheumatoid arthritis. Measured with immunoSEQ multiplex PCR; TCRdb has only the in-frame clones, and not every one. Altogether about 2,000 clones are present, roughly 76% being singletons, with the ten largest covering roughly 40%. Sequenced input: CD8+ T cells sorted from blood. The receptors were sampled from a woman aged 35 to 49 with rheumatoid arthritis.

This clone was counted a few times. The chain has TRBV4-1 and TRBJ1-2; weak D call: TRBD1 (6 bases). The CDR3 runs 15 residues. Germline assignment: CDR1 MGHRA and CDR2 YSYEKL. V was pared by 1 base and J by 5 bases, with 14 bases between. The CDR3 loop reads CASSQVQGATYGYTF. CDR3 bases: TGCGCCAGCAGCCAAGTACAGGGAGCAACTTATGGCTACACCTTC.

The table lists this clone with a count of one. The rearrangement joins TRBV27 to TRBJ2-1; 9 nucleotides match TRBD2. This CDR3 spans 17 amino acids. Germline CDR1 reads MNHEY; CDR2 reads SMNVEV (reference sequence). Trimming removed 5 bases from V and 7 bases from J; junction bases left unmatched: 15. In nucleotides, the CDR3 is TGTGCCAGCAGTACTACCGTTAGCGGGAGTGTTAGTAATGAGCAGTTCTTC. It encodes CASSTTVSGSVSNEQFF.

This clone occurred a few times. This chain connects TRBV6-6 to TRBJ2-7; D possibly corresponds to TRBD2 (6 bases). CDR3 length equals 15 residues. Germline loops: CDR1 MNHNY, CDR2 SVGAGI (reference sequence). The V and J ends lost 6 bases and 0 bases respectively, with 15 bases between them. This CDR3 is CASRVLGTDSYEQYF. Written as DNA, the CDR3 is TGTGCCAGCAGGGTTCTCGGGACTGACTCCTACGAGCAGTACTTC.

The chain links TRBV1 to TRBJ2-6; the table's TRBD2 call for D was not verified on the DNA. TRBV1 is flagged as a pseudogene. The CDR3 contains 17 residues. For the CDR3, the DNA is TGCACCAGCAGTGGAGGATGTTTGTGCACTCGGGCCAGCGTCCTGACTTTC. Its protein is CTSSGGCLCTRASVLTF.

This chain uses TRBV6-1 with TRBJ2-7; 8 nucleotides match TRBD2. Germline trimming cut 2 bases from V and 3 bases from J; bases unmatched to any gene: 0. Germline assignment: CDR1 MNHNS and CDR2 SASEGT. The length of the CDR3 is 13 residues. The CDR3 DNA reads TGTGCCAGCAGTGAACGGGAGGGCTACGAGCAGTACTTC. Protein product: CASSEREGYEQYF.

The chain uses TRBV28 and TRBJ1-4; a possible D gene is TRBD1 (5 bases). The CDR3 is 15 amino acids. The V gene lost 3 bases and the J gene lost 14 bases, with 22 bases spanning the gap. From germline, CDR1 is MDHEN and CDR2 SYDVKM. The chain's CDR3 is CASSFPSVPGKVLFF. CDR3 coding DNA: TGTGCCAGCAGTTTTCCCTCAGTACCAGGGAAAGTGCTGTTTTTT.

The rearrangement uses TRBV9 and TRBJ1-1; D might be TRBD1 (6 bases). This CDR3 spans 13 amino acids. V was trimmed by 4 bases and J by 1 base, leaving 8 bases between them. Germline CDR1 is SGDLS and CDR2 is YYNGEE. The CDR3 region is CASSPGENTEAFF. The CDR3 DNA follows: TGTGCCAGCAGCCCAGGGGAGAACACTGAAGCTTTCTTT.

This clone occurred once. V and J are TRBV6-4 and TRBJ2-1, with D possibly TRBD1 on 5 matching bases. This CDR3 region has 15 residues. Germline CDR1 reads MRHNA; CDR2 reads SNTAGT. The V and J ends lost 0 bases and 5 bases respectively, with 11 bases between them. For the CDR3, the DNA is TGTGCCAGCAGTGACTCGGTGCAGGGCAACAATGAGCAGTTCTTC. Protein sequence: CASSDSVQGNNEQFF.

The rearrangement links TRBV5-1 to TRBJ2-1; D is perhaps TRBD1 (6 bases). Per germline, CDR1 SGHRS and CDR2 YFSETQ. The CDR3 loop spans 14 amino acids. Trimming removed 1 base at V and 4 bases at J, with 9 bases between. CDR3 nucleotides: TGCGCCAGCAGCTTGTGGGGGCGATACAATGAGCAGTTCTTC. Amino acids: CASSLWGRYNEQFF.

This clone was observed a single time. The chain carries TRBV6-4 and TRBJ1-1, with D uncertain. Germline values: CDR1 MRHNA, CDR2 SNTAGT. The V end was cut by 2 bases, the J end by 5 bases, with 12 bases between. The CDR3 totals 14 residues. The DNA of the CDR3 is TGTGCCAGCAGTGACAAGGGTGGGGAGACTGAAGCTTTCTTT. Translating it yields CASSDKGGETEAFF.

The chain employs TRBV19 and TRBJ2-2; D call uncertain. This CDR3 region has 12 residues. The germline V gene encodes CDR1 LNHDA and CDR2 SQIVND (reference sequence). The ends were cut back, 7 bases at V and 4 bases at J, with 7 bases in the middle. This chain's CDR3 is CASTPPTGELFF. CDR3 DNA: TGTGCCAGTACCCCTCCCACCGGGGAGCTGTTTTTT.

The chain carries TRBV13 and TRBJ2-1; TRBD2 agrees at 11 bases. Germline CDR1 is PRHDT and CDR2 is FYEKMQ (reference sequence). The CDR3 loop spans 13 amino acids. V was pared by 2 bases and J by 16 bases, with 7 bases of the junction left unmatched. CDR3 nucleotide sequence: TGTGCCAGCAGCTTAATTAGCGGGGGGGGAAATTTCTTC. This sequence encodes CASSLISGGGNFF.

The rearrangement joins TRBV28 to TRBJ1-5; TRBD1 matches at 10 bases. J lost 3 bases, V lost 6 bases, and 2 bases had no gene match. This CDR3 region has 14 residues. Germline V gives CDR1 MDHEN, CDR2 SYDVKM. DNA for the CDR3: TGTGCCAGCAGGGGACAGGGGAACAATCAGCCCCAGCATTTT. Translated, it gives CASRGQGNNQPQHF.

V and J are TRBV29-1 and TRBJ2-1; D uncertain. This CDR3 has 14 residues. Germline CDR1 and CDR2: SQVTM and ANQGSEA. V was trimmed by 8 bases and J by 0 bases, leaving 14 bases between them. The CDR3, as DNA: TGCAGCTCTAGACTCGAGAGCTCCTACAATGAGCAGTTCTTC. Protein sequence: CSSRLESSYNEQFF.

This clone was seen once. This rearrangement joins TRBV7-9 to TRBJ2-1; 11 positions agree with TRBD2. CDR1 is SEHNR and CDR2 is FQNEAQ in the germline V gene (reference sequence). The V gene end was trimmed by 5 bases and the J gene end by 2 bases; junction bases not matched to a gene: 11. The CDR3 is 18 amino acids. For the CDR3, the DNA is TGTGCCAGCAGCCCCACGTCCGGGACTAGCGGACCCTACAATGAGCAGTTCTTC. Amino acids: CASSPTSGTSGPYNEQFF.

This chain uses TRBV5-1 with TRBJ2-3; 7 bases map to TRBD2. V gave up 3 bases and J gave up 3 bases; unmatched junction bases: 10. Germline V gives CDR1 SGHRS, CDR2 YFSETQ. CDR3 length equals 16 residues. CDR3 nucleotide sequence: TGCGCCAGCAGCTCCCCTTGGCGGGAGAAAACAGATACGCAGTATTTT. Encoded protein: CASSSPWREKTDTQYF.